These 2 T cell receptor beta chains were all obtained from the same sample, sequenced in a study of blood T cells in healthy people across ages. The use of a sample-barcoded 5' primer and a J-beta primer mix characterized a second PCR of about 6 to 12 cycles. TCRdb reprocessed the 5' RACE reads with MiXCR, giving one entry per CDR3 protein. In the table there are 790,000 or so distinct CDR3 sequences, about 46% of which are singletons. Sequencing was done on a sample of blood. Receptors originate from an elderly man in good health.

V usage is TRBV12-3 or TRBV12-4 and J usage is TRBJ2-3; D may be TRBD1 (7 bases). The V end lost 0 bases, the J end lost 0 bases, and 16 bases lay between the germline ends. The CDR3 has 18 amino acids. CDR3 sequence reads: CASSLARGALTSTDTQYF. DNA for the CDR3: TGTGCCAGCAGTTTAGCCAGGGGGGCATTGACTAGCACAGATACGCAGTATTTT.

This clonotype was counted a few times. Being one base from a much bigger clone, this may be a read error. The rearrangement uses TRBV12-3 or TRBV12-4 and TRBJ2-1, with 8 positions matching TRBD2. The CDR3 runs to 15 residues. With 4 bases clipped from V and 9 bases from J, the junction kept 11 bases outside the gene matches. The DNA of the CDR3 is TGTGCCAGCAGTTCCGGGTTAGCGGGACTTGGTGAGCAGTTCTTC. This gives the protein CASSSGLAGLGEQFF.